The 20 T cell receptor beta chains listed next were all sequenced from one sample in a study of OX40 agonist ivuxolimab in advanced cancers. Here immunoSEQ multiplex PCR was the method, and the copy in TCRdb shows in-frame clones only, minus some. The sample holds approximately 48,000 clones, 80% seen once. The sample here was CD4+ or CD8+ T cells sorted from blood, taken in a trial of the OX40 agonist ivuxolimab. The receptors derive from an adult with an advanced solid tumor such as melanoma, head and neck, liver or kidney cancer.

The genes are TRBV5-4 and TRBJ2-3; 7 bases fit TRBD2. After removal of 4 bases from V and 4 bases from J, the junction contained 0 bases not matched to a gene. This CDR3 spans 12 amino acids. Germline V gene data show CDR1 as SGHNT and CDR2 as YYREEE (reference sequence). The CDR3 region is CASSRGADTQYF. The CDR3 region has the DNA TGTGCCAGCAGCCGGGGGGCAGATACGCAGTATTTT.

The V gene is TRBV4-3, the J gene TRBJ1-1; 10 nucleotides align to TRBD1. The V gene's germline CDR1 is LGHNA and CDR2 YSLEER. The CDR3 spans 18 residues. The junction had 11 bases not matched to a gene; V was cut back by 0 bases and J by 4 bases. The CDR3 DNA sequence: TGCGCCAGCAGCCAAGATGGAGGACAGGGGGACGAGGGCACTGAAGCTTTCTTT. Protein product: CASSQDGGQGDEGTEAFF.

V usage is TRBV2 and J usage is TRBJ2-1; D is perhaps TRBD1 (5 bases). Germline V gene lookup returns CDR1 SNHLY and CDR2 FYNNEI. The CDR3 is made up of 12 amino acids. V was cut by 4 bases and J by 13 bases, with 14 bases left in between. The CDR3 DNA reads as TGTGCCAGCAGTGGAAGGGGAAGGGAACAGTTCTTC. This encodes CASSGRGREQFF.

The V call is TRBV11-2, the J call TRBJ1-1; TRBD1 is a possible D gene (6 bases). The CDR3 loop spans 14 amino acids. Looked up from germline, CDR1 is SGHAT and CDR2 is FQNNGV. V was pared by 0 bases and J by 7 bases, with 12 bases between. The CDR3: CASSLDRGIGEAFF. CDR3 in DNA: TGTGCCAGCAGCTTAGACAGGGGAATTGGTGAAGCTTTCTTT.

This clone has only a few counts. This chain connects TRBV5-3 to TRBJ2-5; D is unclear. TRBV5-3 is labeled an ORF, and its function is uncertain. The CDR3 is 14 residues long. The V gene lost 0 bases and the J gene lost 1 base, with 7 bases spanning the gap. This CDR3 reads CARSLEGCQETQYF. The CDR3 DNA reads TGTGCCAGAAGCTTGGAGGGATGCCAAGAGACCCAGTACTTC.

A few counts support this clone. The chain employs TRBV14 and TRBJ2-7, with D perhaps matching TRBD1 (6 bases). The V gene's germline CDR1 is SGHDN and CDR2 FVKESK. The CDR3 is made up of 13 amino acids. V was pared by 10 bases and J by 1 base, with 14 bases between. The CDR3 sequence is CATSDRWSYEQYF. DNA of the CDR3: TGTGCCACTTCGGACAGATGGTCCTACGAGCAGTACTTC.

The V gene is TRBV27, the J gene TRBJ1-2; 7 bases fit TRBD1. V trimming: 5 bases; J trimming: 5 bases; junction bases outside the gene matches: 8. Germline assignment: CDR1 MNHEY and CDR2 SMNVEV (reference sequence). This CDR3 has 14 residues. CDR3 sequence: CASSPSRDRYGYTF. DNA for the CDR3: TGTGCCAGCAGTCCGTCCCGGGACAGATATGGCTACACCTTC.

The chain is built from TRBV4-1 and TRBJ2-5; a possible D gene is TRBD2 (5 bases). Trimming took off 1 base at V and 4 bases at J, with 10 bases between the two ends. CDR3 size: 14 residues. Per the germline V gene, CDR1 is MGHRA and CDR2 is YSYEKL. CDR3 sequence: CASSQGGSAETQYF. DNA of the CDR3: TGCGCCAGCAGCCAAGGAGGGAGCGCAGAGACCCAGTACTTC.

V is TRBV21-1 and J is TRBJ1-1; the table's TRBD1 call for D was not verified on the DNA. TRBV21-1 is deemed a pseudogene. The CDR3 covers 11 residues. The CDR3 loop is CASTGHTEAFF. Written as DNA, the CDR3 is TGTGCCAGCACAGGGCACACTGAAGCTTTCTTT.

V gene TRBV18 combines with J gene TRBJ1-1, with TRBD1 identical over 7 bases. The CDR3 contains 15 residues. Trimming at V came to 0 bases and at J to 0 bases, leaving 1 base not matched to a gene. Germline V gene data show CDR1 as KGHSH and CDR2 as LQKENI. This CDR3 is CASSPPGTVNTEAFF. The CDR3 nucleotides are TGTGCCAGCTCACCACCCGGGACAGTGAACACTGAAGCTTTCTTT.

The chain recombines TRBV14 with TRBJ1-1; weak D call: TRBD1 (6 bases). From germline, CDR1 is SGHDN and CDR2 FVKESK. This CDR3 has 16 residues. Trimming stripped 1 base from V and 3 bases from J, with 15 bases between. CDR3 region: CASSQGVWGRDTEAFF. For the CDR3, the DNA is TGTGCCAGCAGCCAAGGAGTGTGGGGGCGGGACACTGAAGCTTTCTTT.

This clone has a handful of counts. CDR3 protein: CASSKAGTLYEQYF. The CDR3 nucleotides are TGTGCCAGCTCCAAGGCAGGGACCCTCTACGAGCAGTACTTC. The chain joins TRBV18 to TRBJ2-7, with D perhaps TRBD1 or TRBD2 (5 bases each). CDR1 and CDR2 from the germline V gene are KGHSH and LQKENI. Trimming shortened V by 6 bases and J by 3 bases, and 15 bases separated the two germline ends. There are 14 residues in the CDR3.

The rearrangement uses TRBV21-1 and TRBJ2-3; the table gives TRBD2 as D, unverified against the DNA. TRBV21-1 is labeled a pseudogene. CDR3 length equals 18 residues. The CDR3 is CASKRRRTLVPRTDTQYF. Here the CDR3 DNA reads TGTGCCAGCAAGAGGCGACGTACCCTAGTTCCGCGCACAGATACGCAGTATTTT.

The chain links TRBV2 to TRBJ2-2; D might be TRBD1 (6 bases). The CDR3 length is 16 residues. Germline values: CDR1 SNHLY, CDR2 FYNNEI. V was trimmed by 6 bases and J by 4 bases, leaving 18 bases between them. The CDR3 spells CASSPGVLGSTGELFF. The CDR3 nucleotides are TGTGCCAGCAGCCCAGGGGTATTAGGGAGCACCGGGGAGCTGTTTTTT.

V gene TRBV7-9 combines with J gene TRBJ1-5, with D unresolved. Between the trimmed V and J ends, which lost 3 bases and 5 bases, there was a span of 8 bases. Germline V lookup: CDR1 SEHNR, CDR2 FQNEAQ (reference sequence). CDR3 size: 13 residues. CDR3 amino acids: CASSLAGDQPQHF. The DNA of the CDR3 is TGTGCCAGCAGCTTGGCCGGGGATCAGCCCCAGCATTTT.

The gene calls are TRBV15 and TRBJ2-5; tentatively, D is TRBD1 (5 bases). V lost 0 bases and J lost 5, with 10 bases in between. In germline, CDR1 is LNHNV, CDR2 YYDKDF (reference sequence). The CDR3 contains 14 residues. CDR3: CATSRDRQMETQYF. The CDR3 coding sequence is TGTGCCACCAGCAGAGATAGACAGATGGAGACCCAGTACTTC.

The chain is built from TRBV14 and TRBJ2-7; D uncertain. Between the trimmed V and J ends, which lost 1 base and 0 bases, there was a span of 7 bases. The CDR3 length is 14 residues. Germline V CDR1 and CDR2: SGHDN, FVKESK. Here the CDR3 reads CASSQVASSYEQYF. CDR3 nucleotides: TGTGCCAGCAGCCAAGTGGCTAGCTCCTACGAGCAGTACTTC.

The chain recombines TRBV7-2 with TRBJ1-4, with D hard to call. This CDR3 comprises 13 residues. Trimming took off 4 bases at V and 5 bases at J, with 8 bases between the two ends. Germline V gene lookup returns CDR1 SGHTA and CDR2 FQGNSA. The CDR3 is CASSSRPNEKLFF. The CDR3, as DNA: TGTGCCAGCAGCTCCAGACCCAATGAAAAACTGTTTTTT.

This chain joins TRBV5-4 and TRBJ1-6; weak D call: TRBD1 (6 bases). This CDR3 region has 15 residues. The germline V and J ends were trimmed by 0 bases and 5 bases, with 9 bases remaining between them. Germline V gene data show CDR1 as SGHNT and CDR2 as YYREEE (reference sequence). The CDR3 DNA reads as TGTGCCAGCAGCTTGGACAGGGCTCATAATTCACCCCTCCACTTT. Translated: CASSLDRAHNSPLHF.

This clone has only one observation. The CDR3 nucleotides read TGTGCCACCTCGACCGGACAGAGAGGGGGCACAGATACGCAGTATTTT. This sequence encodes CATSTGQRGGTDTQYF. The chain links TRBV28 to TRBJ2-3, with D tentatively TRBD1 (6 bases). Germline CDR1 MDHEN, CDR2 SYDVKM. The length of the CDR3 is 16 residues. V shed 10 bases and J shed 1 base, with 21 bases lying between them.